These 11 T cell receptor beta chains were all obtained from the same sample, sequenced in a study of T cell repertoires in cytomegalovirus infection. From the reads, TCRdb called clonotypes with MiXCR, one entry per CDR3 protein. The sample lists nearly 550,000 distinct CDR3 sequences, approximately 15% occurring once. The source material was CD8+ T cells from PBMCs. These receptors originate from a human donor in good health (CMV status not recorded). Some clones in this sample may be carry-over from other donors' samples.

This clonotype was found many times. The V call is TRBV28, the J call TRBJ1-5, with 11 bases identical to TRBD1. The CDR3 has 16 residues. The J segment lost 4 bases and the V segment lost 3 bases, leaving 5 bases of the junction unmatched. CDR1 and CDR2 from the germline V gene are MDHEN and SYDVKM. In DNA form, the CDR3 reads TGTGCCAGCAGTTTGGACAGGGGGCTTACGAATCAGCCCCAGCATTTT. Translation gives CASSLDRGLTNQPQHF. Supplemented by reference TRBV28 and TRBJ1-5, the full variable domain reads DVKVTQSSRYLVKRTGEKVFLECVQDMDHENMFWYRQDPGLGLRLIYFSYDVKMKEKGDIPEGYSVSREKKERFSLILESASTNQTSMYLCASSLDRGLTNQPQHFGDGTRLSIL.

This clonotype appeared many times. The CDR3 sequence is CASSWRKGGSSTDTQYF. CDR3 nucleotides: TGTGCCAGCAGCTGGCGGAAGGGGGGATCTAGCACAGATACGCAGTATTTT. The chain uses TRBV7-8 and TRBJ2-3; D could derive from TRBD1 or TRBD2 (6 bases each). Trimming shortened V by 4 bases and J by 0 bases, and 17 bases separated the two germline ends. Germline V lookup: CDR1 SGHVS, CDR2 FQNEAQ. There are 17 residues in the CDR3.

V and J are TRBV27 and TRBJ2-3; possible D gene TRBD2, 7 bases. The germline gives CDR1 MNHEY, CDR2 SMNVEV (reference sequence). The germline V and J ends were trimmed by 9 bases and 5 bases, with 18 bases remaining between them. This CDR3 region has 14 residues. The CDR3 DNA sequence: TGTGCCAGTTCGGGGGGCTATGACGGAGATACGCAGTATTTT. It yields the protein CASSGGYDGDTQYF.

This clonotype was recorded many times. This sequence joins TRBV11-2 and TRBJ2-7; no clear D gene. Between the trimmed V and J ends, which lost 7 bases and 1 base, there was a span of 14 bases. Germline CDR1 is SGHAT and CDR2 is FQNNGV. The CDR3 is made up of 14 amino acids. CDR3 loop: CASNPRVVSYEQYF. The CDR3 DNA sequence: TGTGCCAGCAACCCCCGTGTGGTATCCTACGAGCAGTACTTC.

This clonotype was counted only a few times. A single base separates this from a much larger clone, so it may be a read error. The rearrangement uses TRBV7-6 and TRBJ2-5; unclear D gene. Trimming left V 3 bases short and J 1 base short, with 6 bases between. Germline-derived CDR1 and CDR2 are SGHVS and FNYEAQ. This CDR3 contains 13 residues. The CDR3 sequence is CASSLIVQETQYF. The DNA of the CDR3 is TGTGCCAGCAGCTTGATAGTCCAAGAGACCCAGTACTTC. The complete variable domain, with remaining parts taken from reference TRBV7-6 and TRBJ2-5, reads GAGVSQSPRYKVTKRGQDVALRCDPISGHVSLYWYRQALGQGPEFLTYFNYEAQQDKSGLPNDRFSAERPEGSISTLTIQRTEQRDSAMYRCASSLIVQETQYFGPGTRLLVL.

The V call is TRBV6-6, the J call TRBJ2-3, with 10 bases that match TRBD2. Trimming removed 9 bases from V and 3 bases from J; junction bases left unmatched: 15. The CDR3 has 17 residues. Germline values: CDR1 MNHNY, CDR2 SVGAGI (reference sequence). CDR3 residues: CARKVAGGDFRTDTQYF. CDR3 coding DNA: TGTGCCAGAAAGGTAGCGGGGGGCGATTTTAGAACAGATACGCAGTATTTT.

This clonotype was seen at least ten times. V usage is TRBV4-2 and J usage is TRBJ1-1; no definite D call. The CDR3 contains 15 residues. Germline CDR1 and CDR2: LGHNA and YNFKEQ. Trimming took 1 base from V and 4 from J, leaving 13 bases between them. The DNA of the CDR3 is TGTGCCAGCAGCCAAGGGGTTAGGGCCCTCACTGAAGCTTTCTTT. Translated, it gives CASSQGVRALTEAFF.

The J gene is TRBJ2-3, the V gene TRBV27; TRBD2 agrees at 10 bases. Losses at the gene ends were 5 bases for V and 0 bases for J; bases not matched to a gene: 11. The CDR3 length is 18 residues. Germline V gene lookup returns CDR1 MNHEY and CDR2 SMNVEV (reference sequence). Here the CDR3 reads CASSQNPGLAISTDTQYF. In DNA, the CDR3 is TGTGCCAGCAGTCAAAATCCGGGACTAGCGATTAGCACAGATACGCAGTATTTT.

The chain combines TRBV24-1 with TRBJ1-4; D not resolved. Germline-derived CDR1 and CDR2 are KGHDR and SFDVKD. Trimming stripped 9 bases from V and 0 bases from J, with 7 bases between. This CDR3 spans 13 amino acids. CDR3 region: CATSSSTNEKLFF. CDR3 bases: TGTGCCACCTCGAGCTCAACTAATGAAAAACTGTTTTTT.

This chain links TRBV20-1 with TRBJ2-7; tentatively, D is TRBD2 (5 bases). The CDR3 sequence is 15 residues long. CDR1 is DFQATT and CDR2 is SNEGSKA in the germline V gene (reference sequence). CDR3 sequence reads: CRVDSDSLARHEQYF. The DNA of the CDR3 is TGCAGAGTTGATTCGGACTCCCTCGCCCGTCATGAGCAGTACTTC.

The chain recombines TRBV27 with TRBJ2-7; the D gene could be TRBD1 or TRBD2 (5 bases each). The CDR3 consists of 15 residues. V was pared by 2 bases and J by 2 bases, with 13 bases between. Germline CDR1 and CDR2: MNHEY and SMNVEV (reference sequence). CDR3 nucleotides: TGTGCCAGCAGTTTAACCCCGGGACGGACCTACGAGCAGTACTTC. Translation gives CASSLTPGRTYEQYF.